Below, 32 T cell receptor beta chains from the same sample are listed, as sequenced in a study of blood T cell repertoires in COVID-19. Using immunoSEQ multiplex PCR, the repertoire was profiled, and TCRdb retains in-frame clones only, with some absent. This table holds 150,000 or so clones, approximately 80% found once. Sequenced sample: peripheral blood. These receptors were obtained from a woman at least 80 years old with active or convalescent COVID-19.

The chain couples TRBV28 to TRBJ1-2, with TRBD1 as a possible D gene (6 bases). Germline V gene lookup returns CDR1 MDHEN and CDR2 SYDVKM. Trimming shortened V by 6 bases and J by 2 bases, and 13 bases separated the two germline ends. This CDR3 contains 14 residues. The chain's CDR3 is CASSQGSSNYGYTF. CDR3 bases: TGTGCCAGCAGCCAGGGGAGTTCCAACTATGGCTACACCTTC.

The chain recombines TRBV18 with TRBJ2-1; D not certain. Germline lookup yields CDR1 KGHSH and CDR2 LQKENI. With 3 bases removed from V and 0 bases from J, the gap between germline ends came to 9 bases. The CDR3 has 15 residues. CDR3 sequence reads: CASSPNPSSYNEQFF. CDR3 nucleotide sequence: TGTGCCAGCTCACCGAACCCGAGCTCCTACAATGAGCAGTTCTTC.

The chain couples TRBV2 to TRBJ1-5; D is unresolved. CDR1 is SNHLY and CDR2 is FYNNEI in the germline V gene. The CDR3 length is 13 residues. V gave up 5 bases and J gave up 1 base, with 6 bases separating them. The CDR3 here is CASSPNSNQPQHF. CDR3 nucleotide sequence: TGTGCCAGCAGTCCTAACAGCAATCAGCCCCAGCATTTT.

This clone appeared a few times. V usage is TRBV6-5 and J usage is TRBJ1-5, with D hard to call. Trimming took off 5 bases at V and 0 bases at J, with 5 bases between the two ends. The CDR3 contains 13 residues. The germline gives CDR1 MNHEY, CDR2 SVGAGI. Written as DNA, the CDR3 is TGTGCCAGCAGTCCAAATAGCAATCAGCCCCAGCATTTT. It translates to CASSPNSNQPQHF.

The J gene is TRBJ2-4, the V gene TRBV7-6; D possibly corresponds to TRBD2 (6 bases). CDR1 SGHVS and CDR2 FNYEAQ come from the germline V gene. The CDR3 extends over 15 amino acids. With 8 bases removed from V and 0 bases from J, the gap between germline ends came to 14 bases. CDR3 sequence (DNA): TGTGCCAGCTCCGAGGGAGGATTAGCCAAAAACATTCAGTACTTC. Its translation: CASSEGGLAKNIQYF. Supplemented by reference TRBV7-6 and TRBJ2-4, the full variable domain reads GAGVSQSPRYKVTKRGQDVALRCDPISGHVSLYWYRQALGQGPEFLTYFNYEAQQDKSGLPNDRFSAERPEGSISTLTIQRTEQRDSAMYRCASSEGGLAKNIQYFGAGTRLSVL.

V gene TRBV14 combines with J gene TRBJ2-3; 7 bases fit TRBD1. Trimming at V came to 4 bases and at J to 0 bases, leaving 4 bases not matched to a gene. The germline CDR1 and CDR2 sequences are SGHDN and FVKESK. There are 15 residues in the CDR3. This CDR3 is CASSRDRRSTDTQYF. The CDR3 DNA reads TGTGCCAGCAGCCGGGACAGACGAAGCACAGATACGCAGTATTTT. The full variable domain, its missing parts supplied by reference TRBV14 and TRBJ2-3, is EAGVTQFPSHSVIEKGQTVTLRCDPISGHDNLYWYRRVMGKEIKFLLHFVKESKQDESGMPNNRFLAERTGGTYSTLKVQPAELEDSGVYFCASSRDRRSTDTQYFGPGTRLTVL.

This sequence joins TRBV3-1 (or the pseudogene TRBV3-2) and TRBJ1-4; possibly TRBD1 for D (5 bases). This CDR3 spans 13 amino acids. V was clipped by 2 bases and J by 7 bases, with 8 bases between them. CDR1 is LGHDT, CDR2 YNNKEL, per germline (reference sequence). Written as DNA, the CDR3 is TGTGCCAGCAGCCAACAGGGAGGTGAAAAACTGTTTTTT. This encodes CASSQQGGEKLFF.

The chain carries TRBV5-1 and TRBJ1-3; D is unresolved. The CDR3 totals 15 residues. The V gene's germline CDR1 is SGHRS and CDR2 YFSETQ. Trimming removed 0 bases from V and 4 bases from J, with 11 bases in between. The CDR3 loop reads CASSLAAGKGNTIYF. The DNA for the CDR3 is TGCGCCAGCAGCTTGGCGGCGGGCAAGGGAAACACCATATATTTT.

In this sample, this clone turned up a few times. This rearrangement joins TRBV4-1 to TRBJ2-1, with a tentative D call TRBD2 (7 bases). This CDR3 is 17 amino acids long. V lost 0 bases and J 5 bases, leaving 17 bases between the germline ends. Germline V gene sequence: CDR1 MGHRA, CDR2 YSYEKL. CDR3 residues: CASSQDRAGAQDNEQFF. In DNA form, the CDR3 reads TGCGCCAGCAGCCAAGATCGGGCGGGGGCCCAAGACAATGAGCAGTTCTTC.

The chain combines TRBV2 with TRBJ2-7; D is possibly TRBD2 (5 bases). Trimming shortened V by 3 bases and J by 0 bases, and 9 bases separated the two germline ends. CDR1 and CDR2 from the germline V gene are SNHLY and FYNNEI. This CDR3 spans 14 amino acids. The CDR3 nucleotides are TGTGCCAGCAGTGATAGCCGGGGCTCCTACGAGCAGTACTTC. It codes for CASSDSRGSYEQYF.

Here the CDR3 reads CASSLASQGALNEKLFF. CDR3 DNA sequence: TGTGCCAGCAGCTTGGCAAGTCAGGGCGCGCTAAATGAAAAACTGTTTTTT. J is TRBJ1-4 and V is TRBV5-8; D may be TRBD1 (5 bases). This CDR3 has 17 amino acids. From germline, CDR1 is SGHTS and CDR2 YDEGEE. The germline V and J ends were trimmed by 0 bases and 5 bases, with 17 bases remaining between them.

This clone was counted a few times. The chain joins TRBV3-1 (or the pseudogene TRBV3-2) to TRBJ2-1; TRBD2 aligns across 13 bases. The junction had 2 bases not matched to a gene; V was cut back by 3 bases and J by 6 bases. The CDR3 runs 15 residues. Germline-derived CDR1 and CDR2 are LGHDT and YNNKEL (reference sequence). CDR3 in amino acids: CASSQGLAGTNEQFF. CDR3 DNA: TGTGCCAGCAGCCAGGGACTAGCGGGGACCAATGAGCAGTTCTTC.

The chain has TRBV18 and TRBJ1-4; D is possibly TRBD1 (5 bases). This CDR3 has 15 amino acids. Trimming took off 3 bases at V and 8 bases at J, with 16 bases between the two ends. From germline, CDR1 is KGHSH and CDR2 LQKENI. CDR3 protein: CASSPAGGRGEKLFF. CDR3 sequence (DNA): TGTGCCAGCTCACCCGCGGGGGGAAGAGGCGAAAAACTGTTTTTT.

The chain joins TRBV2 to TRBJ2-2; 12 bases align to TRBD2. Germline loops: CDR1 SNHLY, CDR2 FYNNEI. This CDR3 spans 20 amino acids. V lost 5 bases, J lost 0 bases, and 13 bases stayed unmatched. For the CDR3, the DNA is TGTGCCAGCAGTTCAACTGGACTAGCGGGGACGTTCGCGAACACCGGGGAGCTGTTTTTT. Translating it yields CASSSTGLAGTFANTGELFF. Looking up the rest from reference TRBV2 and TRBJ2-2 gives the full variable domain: EPEVTQTPSHQVTQMGQEVILRCVPISNHLYFYWYRQILGQKVEFLVSFYNNEISEKSEIFDDQFSVERPDGSNFTLKIRSTKLEDSAMYFCASSSTGLAGTFANTGELFFGEGSRLTVL.

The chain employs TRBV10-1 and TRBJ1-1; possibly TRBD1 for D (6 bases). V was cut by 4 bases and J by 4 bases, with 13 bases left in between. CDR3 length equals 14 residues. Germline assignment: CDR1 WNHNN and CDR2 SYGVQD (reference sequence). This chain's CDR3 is CASSADRPFTEAFF. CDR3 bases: TGCGCCAGCAGTGCCGACAGGCCTTTCACTGAAGCTTTCTTT.

CDR3 in amino acids: CASSLVRGETQYF. The DNA of the CDR3 is TGTGCCAGCAGCTTAGTCAGGGGGGAGACCCAGTACTTC. The chain has TRBV11-3 and TRBJ2-5; the match to TRBD1 covers 7 bases. Trimming removed 1 base from V and 5 bases from J; junction bases left unmatched: 1. Germline CDR1 SGHNT, CDR2 YENEEA. The CDR3 has 13 residues.

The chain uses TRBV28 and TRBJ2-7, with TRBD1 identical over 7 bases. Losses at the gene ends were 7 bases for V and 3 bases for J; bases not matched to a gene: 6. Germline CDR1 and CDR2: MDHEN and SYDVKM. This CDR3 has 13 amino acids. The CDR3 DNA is TGTGCCAGCATGAGACAGGGTCTCTACGAGCAGTACTTC. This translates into CASMRQGLYEQYF.

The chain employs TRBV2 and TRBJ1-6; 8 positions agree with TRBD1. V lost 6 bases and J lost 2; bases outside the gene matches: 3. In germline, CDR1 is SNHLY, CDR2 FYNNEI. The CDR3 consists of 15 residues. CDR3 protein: CASRGQGTYNSPLHF. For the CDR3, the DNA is TGTGCCAGCAGAGGACAGGGCACCTATAATTCACCCCTCCACTTT.

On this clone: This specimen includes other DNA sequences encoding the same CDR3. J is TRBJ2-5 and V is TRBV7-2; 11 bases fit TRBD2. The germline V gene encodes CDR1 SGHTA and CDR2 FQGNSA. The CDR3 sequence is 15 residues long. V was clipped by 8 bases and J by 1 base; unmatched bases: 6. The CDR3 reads CASSSGLAGQETQYF. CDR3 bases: TGTGCCAGCTCCTCCGGACTAGCGGGCCAAGAGACCCAGTACTTC. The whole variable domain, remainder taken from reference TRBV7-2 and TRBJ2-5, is GAGVSQSPSNKVTEKGKDVELRCDPISGHTALYWYRQSLGQGLEFLIYFQGNSAPDKSGLPSDRFSAERTGGSVSTLTIQRTQQEDSAVYLCASSSGLAGQETQYFGPGTRLLVL.

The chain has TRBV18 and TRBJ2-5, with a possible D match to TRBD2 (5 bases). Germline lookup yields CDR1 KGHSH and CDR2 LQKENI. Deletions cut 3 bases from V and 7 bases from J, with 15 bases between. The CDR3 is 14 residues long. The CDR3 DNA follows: TGTGCCAGCTCACCGGGTCGGTTAGAGGGGACCCAGTACTTC. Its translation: CASSPGRLEGTQYF.

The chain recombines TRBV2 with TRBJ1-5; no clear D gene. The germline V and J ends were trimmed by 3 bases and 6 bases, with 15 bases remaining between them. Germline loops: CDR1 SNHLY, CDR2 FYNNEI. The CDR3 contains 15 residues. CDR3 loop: CASSEELNSVQPQHF. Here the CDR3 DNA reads TGTGCCAGCAGTGAGGAACTGAATAGCGTTCAGCCCCAGCATTTT.

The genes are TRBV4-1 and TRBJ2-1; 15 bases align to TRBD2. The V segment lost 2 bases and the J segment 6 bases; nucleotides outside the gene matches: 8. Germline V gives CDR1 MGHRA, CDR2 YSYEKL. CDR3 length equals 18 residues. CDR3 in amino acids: CASSQPWTSGGAGNEQFF. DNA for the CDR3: TGCGCCAGCAGCCAACCTTGGACTAGCGGGGGGGCCGGCAATGAGCAGTTCTTC.

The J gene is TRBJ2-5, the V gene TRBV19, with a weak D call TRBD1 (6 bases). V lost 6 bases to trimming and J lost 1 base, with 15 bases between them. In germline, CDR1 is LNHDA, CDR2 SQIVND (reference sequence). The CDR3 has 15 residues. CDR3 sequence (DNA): TGTGCCAGTAGCCCCGGGACATCCTTCCAAGAGACCCAGTACTTC. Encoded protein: CASSPGTSFQETQYF.

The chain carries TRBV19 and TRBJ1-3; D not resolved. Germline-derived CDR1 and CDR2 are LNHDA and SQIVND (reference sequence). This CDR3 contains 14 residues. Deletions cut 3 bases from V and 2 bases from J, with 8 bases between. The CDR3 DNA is TGTGCCAGTAGTATCCCGGGGACTGGAAACACCATATATTTT. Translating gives CASSIPGTGNTIYF.

This CDR3 is CASSRPAGVYGYTF. In DNA, the CDR3 is TGTGCCAGCAGCCGCCCGGCAGGGGTGTACGGCTACACCTTC. The genes are TRBV16 and TRBJ1-2, with D maybe TRBD1 (6 bases). The germline V gene has CDR1 KGHSY and CDR2 FQNENV. The CDR3 is made up of 14 amino acids. Trimming removed 4 bases from V and 8 bases from J, with 17 bases in between.

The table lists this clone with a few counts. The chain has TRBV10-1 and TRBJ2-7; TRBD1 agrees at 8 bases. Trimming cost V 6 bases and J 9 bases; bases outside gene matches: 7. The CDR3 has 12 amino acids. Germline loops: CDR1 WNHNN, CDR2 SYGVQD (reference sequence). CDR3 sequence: CASREQGGAQYF. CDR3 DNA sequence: TGCGCCAGCAGGGAACAGGGGGGCGCGCAGTACTTC.

In DNA, the CDR3 is TGTGCCAGCAGCCAACCACCCTATGGGCAGTACTTC. This encodes CASSQPPYGQYF. The J gene is TRBJ2-7, the V gene TRBV6-5; D is unresolved. CDR3 size: 12 residues. Germline CDR1 and CDR2: MNHEY and SVGAGI. V was pared by 6 bases and J by 9 bases, with 15 bases between.

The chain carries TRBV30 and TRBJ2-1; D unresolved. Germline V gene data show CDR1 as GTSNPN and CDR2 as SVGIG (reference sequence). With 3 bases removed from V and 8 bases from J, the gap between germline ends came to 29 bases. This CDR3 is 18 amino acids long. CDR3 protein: CAWRERLEWFSRRDEQFF. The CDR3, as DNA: TGTGCCTGGAGAGAACGCTTGGAATGGTTCTCTCGCCGGGATGAGCAGTTCTTC.

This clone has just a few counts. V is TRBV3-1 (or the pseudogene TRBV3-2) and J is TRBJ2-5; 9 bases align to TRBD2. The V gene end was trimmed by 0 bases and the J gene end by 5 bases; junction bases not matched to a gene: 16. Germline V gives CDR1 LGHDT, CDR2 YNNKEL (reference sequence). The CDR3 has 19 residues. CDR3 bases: TGTGCCAGCAGCCAAGATTGGGCTAGCGGGGACCCTGCGGGGGAGACCCAGTACTTC. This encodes CASSQDWASGDPAGETQYF.

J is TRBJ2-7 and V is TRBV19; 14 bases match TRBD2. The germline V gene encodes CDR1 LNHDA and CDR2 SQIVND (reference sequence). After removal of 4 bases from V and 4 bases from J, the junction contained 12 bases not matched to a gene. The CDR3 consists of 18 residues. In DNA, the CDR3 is TGTGCCAGTAGTACACACCCGGGACTAGCGGGGGTCGGGTACGAGCAGTACTTC. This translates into CASSTHPGLAGVGYEQYF.

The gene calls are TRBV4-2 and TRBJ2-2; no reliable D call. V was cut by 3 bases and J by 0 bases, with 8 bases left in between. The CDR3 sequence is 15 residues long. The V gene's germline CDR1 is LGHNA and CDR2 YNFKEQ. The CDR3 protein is CASSQAVANTGELFF. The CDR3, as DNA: TGTGCCAGCAGCCAGGCGGTTGCGAACACCGGGGAGCTGTTTTTT.

The CDR3 DNA follows: TGTGCCATCAGTGGTACGGTTGTGGTGACTGAAGCTTTCTTT. Its translation: CAISGTVVVTEAFF. The J gene is TRBJ1-1, the V gene TRBV10-3, with unresolved D. From germline, CDR1 is ENHRY and CDR2 SYGVKD. This CDR3 is built from 14 residues. V lost 4 bases, J lost 5 bases, and 14 bases lay in between.